This T cell receptor (beta chain) was documented in a study of blood T cell repertoires in COVID-19. Looking at the study overall: Samples taken during acute and convalescent COVID-19 were collected in the United States, Italy and Spain. T cells, B-cell-depleted T cells, or PBMCs provided the cDNA or gDNA that served as material.

Germline CDR1 and CDR2: LGHNA and YNFKEQ. CDR3 length: 16 amino acids. V shed 0 bases and J shed 1 base, with 13 bases lying between them. In the original workflow: The assay estimated nucleated cells by amplifying reference gene primers. The protocol was immunoSEQ multiplex PCR, while the TCRdb copy is restricted to in-frame clones and leaves out a portion. V and J calls plus clone size are reproduced from that table; the DNA served to infer D and trimming. Of under 150,000 clones in the sample, roughly four fifths are singletons; the top ten hold about 9.5%. The sequenced sample was peripheral blood. The rearrangement links TRBV4-2 to TRBJ2-7; possible D gene TRBD1, 5 bases. This receptor was obtained from a man aged 35 to 55 with active or convalescent COVID-19. The CDR3 bases are TGTGCCAGCAGCCAAGAGGTCGGAAGGGGATCCTACGAGCAGTACTTC. Translated, it gives CASSQEVGRGSYEQYF.